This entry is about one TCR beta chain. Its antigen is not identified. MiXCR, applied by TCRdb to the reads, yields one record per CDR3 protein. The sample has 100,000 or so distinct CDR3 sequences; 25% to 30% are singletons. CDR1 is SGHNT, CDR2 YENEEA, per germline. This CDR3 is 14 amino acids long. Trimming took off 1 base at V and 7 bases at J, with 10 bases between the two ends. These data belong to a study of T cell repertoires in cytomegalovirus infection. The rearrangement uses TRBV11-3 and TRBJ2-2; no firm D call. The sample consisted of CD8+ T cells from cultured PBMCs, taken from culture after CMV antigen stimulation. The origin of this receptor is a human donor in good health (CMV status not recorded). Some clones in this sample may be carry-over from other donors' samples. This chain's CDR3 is CASSLGLGGGELFF. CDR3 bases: TGTGCCAGCAGCTTAGGTCTCGGCGGCGGGGAGCTGTTTTTT.